This entry lists 9 T cell receptor beta chains sequenced from one sample in a study of Graves' ophthalmopathy and Graves' hyperthyroidism. RNA transcripts provided the template for amplifying TCR beta CDR3 regions. HTBI primers served in a first-round RT-PCR, which a second-round multiplex PCR followed. Using its own MiXCR run on the multiplex PCR reads, TCRdb lists one record per CDR3 protein. This sample yields hundreds of thousands of distinct CDR3 sequences, of which approximately 39% are seen a single time; roughly 3% belongs to the top ten. Specimen: peripheral blood. The receptors stem from an adult man with Graves' ophthalmopathy.

This clonotype was recorded at least ten times. This chain joins TRBV7-9 and TRBJ1-4; 7 nucleotides line up with TRBD1. The CDR3 is 14 amino acids. Germline lookup yields CDR1 SEHNR and CDR2 FQNEAQ (reference sequence). J lost 8 bases, V lost 5 bases, and 8 bases had no gene match. The CDR3 nucleotides read TGTGCCAGCAGCCCGACAGGGTTTAAAGAAAAACTGTTTTTT. This encodes CASSPTGFKEKLFF.

With regard to this clonotype: This clone may be a read error of a much larger clone one base away. This chain links TRBV7-9 with TRBJ1-2, with 8 bases that match TRBD1. The germline V gene has CDR1 SEHNR and CDR2 FQNEAQ (reference sequence). The trim removed 5 bases at V and 6 bases at J, leaving 8 bases unmatched. The CDR3 covers 14 residues. This chain's CDR3 is CASSPTGVPHGYTF. DNA for the CDR3: TGTGCCAGCAGCCCGACAGGGGTTCCCCATGGCTACACCTTC.

This clonotype was seen repeatedly, ten times or more. The chain carries TRBV20-1 and TRBJ1-2; 10 positions agree with TRBD1. The length of the CDR3 is 14 residues. CDR1 is DFQATT, CDR2 SNEGSKA, per germline (reference sequence). V dropped 3 bases and J dropped 0; count of bases not matched to a gene: 1. This CDR3 is CSASDRGPNYGYTF. CDR3 DNA: TGCAGTGCTAGCGACAGGGGGCCTAACTATGGCTACACCTTC.

Of note for this clonotype: It may be a read error: a sequence one base away is much more abundant. The chain uses TRBV19 and TRBJ2-7; 7 bases are a match to TRBD1. The CDR3 sequence is 14 residues long. Germline V gene data show CDR1 as LNHDA and CDR2 as SQIVND (reference sequence). The CDR3 DNA follows: TGTGCCAGTACCTCGACAGGGAGCTCCTACGAGCAGCACTTC. This sequence encodes CASTSTGSSYEQHF.

The chain joins TRBV7-8 to TRBJ2-7; possible D gene TRBD1, 6 bases. V lost 6 bases to trimming and J lost 6 bases, with 21 bases between them. CDR3 size: 15 residues. CDR1 is SGHVS, CDR2 FQNEAQ, per germline. The CDR3 nucleotides read TGTGCCAGCAGTTTAACAGGGCTGAAGATTGGCGAGCAGTACTTC. Its translation: CASSLTGLKIGEQYF.

The table lists this clonotype with many counts. The chain recombines TRBV7-9 with TRBJ1-1, with TRBD1 matching over 7 bases. In germline, CDR1 is SEHNR, CDR2 FQNEAQ (reference sequence). V was clipped by 6 bases and J by 4 bases; unmatched bases: 5. This CDR3 region has 13 residues. CDR3 in amino acids: CASSSTGATEAFF. The CDR3 coding sequence is TGTGCCAGCAGTTCAACAGGGGCCACTGAAGCTTTCTTT.

This clonotype was picked up a small number of times. V is TRBV11-3 and J is TRBJ2-6; D unresolved. V lost 1 base, J lost 0 bases, and 7 bases lay in between. The length of the CDR3 is 16 residues. Germline V CDR1 and CDR2: SGHNT, YENEEA. CDR3 loop: CASSLVGGSGANVLTF. CDR3 nucleotides: TGTGCCAGCAGCTTAGTTGGTGGCTCTGGGGCCAACGTCCTGACTTTC.

This clonotype was picked up a small number of times. The J gene is TRBJ1-4, the V gene TRBV6-5, with D perhaps matching TRBD1 (5 bases). The germline gives CDR1 MNHEY, CDR2 SVGAGI. Trimming took off 6 bases at V and 5 bases at J, with 10 bases between the two ends. This CDR3 is 13 amino acids long. CDR3 residues: CASREGSNEKLFF. CDR3 nucleotides: TGTGCCAGCAGGGAGGGGTCCAATGAAAAACTGTTTTTT.

This clonotype was found many times. The rearrangement joins TRBV5-8 to TRBJ2-6; no definite D call. The CDR3 has 13 residues. V was clipped by 2 bases and J by 3 bases, with 3 bases between them. Germline V lookup: CDR1 SGHTS, CDR2 YDEGEE. CDR3 sequence: CASSLVGANVLTF. The CDR3 DNA sequence: TGTGCCAGCAGCTTAGTTGGGGCCAACGTCCTGACTTTC.